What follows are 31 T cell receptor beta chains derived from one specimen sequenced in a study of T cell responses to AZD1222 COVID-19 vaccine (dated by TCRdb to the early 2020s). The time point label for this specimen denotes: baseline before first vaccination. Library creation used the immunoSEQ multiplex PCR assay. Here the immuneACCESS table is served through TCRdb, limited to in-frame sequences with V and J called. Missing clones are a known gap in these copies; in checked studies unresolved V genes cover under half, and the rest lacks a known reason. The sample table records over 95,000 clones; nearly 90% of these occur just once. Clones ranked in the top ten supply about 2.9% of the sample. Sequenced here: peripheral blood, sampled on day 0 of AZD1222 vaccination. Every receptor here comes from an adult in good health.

The CDR3: CASSLIVEDTQYF. In DNA, the CDR3 is TGTGCCAGCAGCTTAATAGTAGAGGATACGCAGTATTTT. The genes are TRBV7-3 and TRBJ2-3; D gene unclear. Deletions cut 1 base from V and 6 bases from J, with 8 bases between. The germline gives CDR1 SGHTA, CDR2 FQGTGA. This CDR3 region has 13 residues.

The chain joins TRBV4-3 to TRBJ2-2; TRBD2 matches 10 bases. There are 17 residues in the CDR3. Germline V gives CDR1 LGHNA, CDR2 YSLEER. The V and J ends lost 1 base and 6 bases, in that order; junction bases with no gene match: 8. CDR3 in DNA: TGCGCCAGCAGCCAAGGTCTAGCGGGGGCCCCCTCCGGGGAGCTGTTTTTT. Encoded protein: CASSQGLAGAPSGELFF.

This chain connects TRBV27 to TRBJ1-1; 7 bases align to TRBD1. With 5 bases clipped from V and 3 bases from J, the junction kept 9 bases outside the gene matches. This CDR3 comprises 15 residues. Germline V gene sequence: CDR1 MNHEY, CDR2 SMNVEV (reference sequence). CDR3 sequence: CASSARQGWDTEAFF. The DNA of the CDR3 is TGTGCCAGCAGTGCAAGACAGGGCTGGGACACTGAAGCTTTCTTT.

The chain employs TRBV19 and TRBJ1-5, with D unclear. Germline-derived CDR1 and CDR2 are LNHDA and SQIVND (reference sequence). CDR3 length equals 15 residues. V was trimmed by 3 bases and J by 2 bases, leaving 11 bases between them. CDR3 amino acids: CASSIGTPGNQPQHF. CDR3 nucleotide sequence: TGTGCCAGTAGTATCGGTACACCTGGCAATCAGCCCCAGCATTTT.

The CDR3 bases are TGTGCCAGCAGGGGCGGGATAGCCAAAAACATTCAGTACTTC. This sequence encodes CASRGGIAKNIQYF. The chain has TRBV2 and TRBJ2-4; D may be TRBD2 (6 bases). The V and J ends lost 6 bases and 0 bases respectively, with 9 bases between them. The V gene's germline CDR1 is SNHLY and CDR2 FYNNEI. This CDR3 comprises 14 residues. Full variable domain (outside the CDR3, taken from reference TRBV2 and TRBJ2-4): EPEVTQTPSHQVTQMGQEVILRCVPISNHLYFYWYRQILGQKVEFLVSFYNNEISEKSEIFDDQFSVERPDGSNFTLKIRSTKLEDSAMYFCASRGGIAKNIQYFGAGTRLSVL.

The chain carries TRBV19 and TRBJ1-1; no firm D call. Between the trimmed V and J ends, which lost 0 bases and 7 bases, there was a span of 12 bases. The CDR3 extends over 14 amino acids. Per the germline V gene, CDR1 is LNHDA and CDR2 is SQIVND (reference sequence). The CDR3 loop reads CASSIEGLRVEAFF. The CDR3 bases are TGTGCCAGTAGTATAGAGGGCCTTCGGGTTGAAGCTTTCTTT.

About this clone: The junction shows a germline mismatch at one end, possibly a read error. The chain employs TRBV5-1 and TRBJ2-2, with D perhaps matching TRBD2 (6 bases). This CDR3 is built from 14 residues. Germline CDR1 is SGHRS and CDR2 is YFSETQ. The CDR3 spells CASSISGNTGELFF. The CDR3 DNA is TGTGCCAGCAGCATTAGCGGAAACACCGGGGAGCTGTTTTTT.

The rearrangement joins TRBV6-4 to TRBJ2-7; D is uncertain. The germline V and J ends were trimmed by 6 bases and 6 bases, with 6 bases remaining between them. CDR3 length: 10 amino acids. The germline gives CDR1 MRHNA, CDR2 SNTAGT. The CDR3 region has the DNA TGTGCCAGCAGATCCACCGAGCAGTACTTC. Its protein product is CASRSTEQYF.

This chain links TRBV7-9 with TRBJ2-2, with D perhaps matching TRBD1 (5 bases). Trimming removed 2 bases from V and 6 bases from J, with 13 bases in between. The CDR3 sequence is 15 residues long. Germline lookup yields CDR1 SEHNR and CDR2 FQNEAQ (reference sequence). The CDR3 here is CASSLLKGWAGELFF. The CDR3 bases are TGTGCCAGCAGCTTACTCAAGGGGTGGGCCGGGGAGCTGTTTTTT. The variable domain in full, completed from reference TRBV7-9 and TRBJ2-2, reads DTGVSQNPRHKITKRGQNVTFRCDPISEHNRLYWYRQTLGQGPEFLTYFQNEAQLEKSRLLSDRFSAERPKGSFSTLEIQRTEQGDSAMYLCASSLLKGWAGELFFGEGSRLTVL.

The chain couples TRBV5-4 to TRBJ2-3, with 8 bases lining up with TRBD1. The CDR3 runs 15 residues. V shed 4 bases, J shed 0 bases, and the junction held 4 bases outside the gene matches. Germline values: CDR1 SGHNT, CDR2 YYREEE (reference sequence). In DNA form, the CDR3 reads TGTGCCAGCAGCCAAGACAGGGGCAGCACAGATACGCAGTATTTT. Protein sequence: CASSQDRGSTDTQYF.

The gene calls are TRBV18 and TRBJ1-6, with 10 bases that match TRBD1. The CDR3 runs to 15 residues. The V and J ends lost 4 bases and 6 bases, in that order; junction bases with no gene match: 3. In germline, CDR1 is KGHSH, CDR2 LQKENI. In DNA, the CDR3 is TGTGCCAGCTCACAGACAGGGGGCTCTAATTCACCCCTCCACTTT. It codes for CASSQTGGSNSPLHF.

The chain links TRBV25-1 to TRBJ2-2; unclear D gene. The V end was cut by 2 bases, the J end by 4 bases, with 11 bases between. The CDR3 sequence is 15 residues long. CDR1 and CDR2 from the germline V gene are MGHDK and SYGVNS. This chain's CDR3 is CASSEGIAATGELFF. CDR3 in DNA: TGTGCCAGCAGTGAAGGGATCGCCGCCACCGGGGAGCTGTTTTTT.

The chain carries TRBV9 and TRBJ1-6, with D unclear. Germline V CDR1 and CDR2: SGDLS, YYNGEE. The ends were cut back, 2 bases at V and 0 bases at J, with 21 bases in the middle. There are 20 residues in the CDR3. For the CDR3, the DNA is TGTGCCAGCAGCGTCAGTCCCAATACCCCATCGAGCTCCTATAATTCACCCCTCCACTTT. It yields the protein CASSVSPNTPSSSYNSPLHF.

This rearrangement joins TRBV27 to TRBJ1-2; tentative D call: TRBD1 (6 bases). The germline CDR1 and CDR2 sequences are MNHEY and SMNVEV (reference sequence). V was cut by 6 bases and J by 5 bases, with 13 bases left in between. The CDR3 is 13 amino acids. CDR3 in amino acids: CASSSDSRYGYTF. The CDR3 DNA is TGTGCCAGCAGCTCGGACAGCCGATATGGCTACACCTTC.

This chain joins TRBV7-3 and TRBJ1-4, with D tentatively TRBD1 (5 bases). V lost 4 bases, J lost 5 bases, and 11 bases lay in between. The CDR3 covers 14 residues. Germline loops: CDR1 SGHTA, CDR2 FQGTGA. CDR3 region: CASSYRRINEKLFF. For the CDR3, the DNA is TGTGCCAGCAGCTACAGGAGGATAAATGAAAAACTGTTTTTT.

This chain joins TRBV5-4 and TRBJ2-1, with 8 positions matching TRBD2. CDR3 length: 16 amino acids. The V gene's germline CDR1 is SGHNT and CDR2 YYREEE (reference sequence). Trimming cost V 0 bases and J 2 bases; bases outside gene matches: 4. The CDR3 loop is CASSLDPAGAYNEQFF. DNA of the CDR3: TGTGCCAGCAGCTTGGACCCAGCGGGGGCCTACAATGAGCAGTTCTTC.

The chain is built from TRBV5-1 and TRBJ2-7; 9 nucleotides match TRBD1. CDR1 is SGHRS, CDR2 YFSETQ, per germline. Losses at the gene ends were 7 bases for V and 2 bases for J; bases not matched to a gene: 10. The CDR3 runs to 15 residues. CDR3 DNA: TGCGCCAGCGGACCCGGGACAGGGAACGCCTACGAGCAGTACTTC. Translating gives CASGPGTGNAYEQYF.

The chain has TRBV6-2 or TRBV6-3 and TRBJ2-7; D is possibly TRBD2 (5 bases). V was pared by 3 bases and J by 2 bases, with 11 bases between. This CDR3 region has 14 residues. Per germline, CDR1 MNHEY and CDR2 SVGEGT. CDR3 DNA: TGTGCCAGCAGTTATGTCTCGGAGGCCTACGAGCAGTACTTC. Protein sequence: CASSYVSEAYEQYF.

CDR3 nucleotide sequence: TGTGCCAGCAGCGGGTGGGGACGCGGCGCTGAAGCTTTCTTT. Translating gives CASSGWGRGAEAFF. The V call is TRBV5-4, the J call TRBJ1-1, with D tentatively TRBD1 (5 bases). Germline V gene data show CDR1 as SGHNT and CDR2 as YYREEE (reference sequence). The CDR3 consists of 14 residues. V was trimmed by 4 bases and J by 6 bases, leaving 16 bases between them.

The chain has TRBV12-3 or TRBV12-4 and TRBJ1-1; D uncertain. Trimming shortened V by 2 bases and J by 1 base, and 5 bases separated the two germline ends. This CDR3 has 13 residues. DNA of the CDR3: TGTGCCAGCAGTTTATTGGCGAACACTGAAGCTTTCTTT. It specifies CASSLLANTEAFF.

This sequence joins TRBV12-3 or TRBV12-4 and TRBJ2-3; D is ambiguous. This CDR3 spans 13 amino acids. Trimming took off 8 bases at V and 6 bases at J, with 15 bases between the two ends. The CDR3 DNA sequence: TGTGCCAGCCTCAGAAATTTCATGGATACGCAGTATTTT. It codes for CASLRNFMDTQYF.

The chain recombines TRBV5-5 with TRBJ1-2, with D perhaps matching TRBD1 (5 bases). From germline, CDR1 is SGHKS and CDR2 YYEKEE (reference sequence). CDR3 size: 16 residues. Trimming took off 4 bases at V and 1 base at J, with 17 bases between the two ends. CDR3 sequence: CASSPELGGINYGYTF. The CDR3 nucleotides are TGTGCCAGCAGCCCGGAGTTGGGGGGTATTAACTATGGCTACACCTTC.

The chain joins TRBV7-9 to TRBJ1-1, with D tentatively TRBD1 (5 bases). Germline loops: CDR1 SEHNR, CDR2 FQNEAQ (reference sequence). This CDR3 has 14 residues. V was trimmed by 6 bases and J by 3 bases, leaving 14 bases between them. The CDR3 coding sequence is TGTGCCAGCAGAGAGGGGTACGGGGACACTGAAGCTTTCTTT. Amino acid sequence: CASREGYGDTEAFF.

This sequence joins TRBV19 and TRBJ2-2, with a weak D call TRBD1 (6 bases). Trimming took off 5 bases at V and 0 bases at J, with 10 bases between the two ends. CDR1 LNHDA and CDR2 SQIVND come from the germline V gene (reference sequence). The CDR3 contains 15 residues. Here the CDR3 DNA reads TGTGCCAGTAGTGACCGGACAGCGAACACCGGGGAGCTGTTTTTT. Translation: CASSDRTANTGELFF.

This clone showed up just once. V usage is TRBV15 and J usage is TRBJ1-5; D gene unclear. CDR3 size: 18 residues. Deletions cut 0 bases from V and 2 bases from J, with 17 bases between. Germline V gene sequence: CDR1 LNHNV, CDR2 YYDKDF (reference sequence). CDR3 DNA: TGTGCCACCAGCAGAGATCGAGTACAAGGCTTGGGCAATCAGCCCCAGCATTTT. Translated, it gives CATSRDRVQGLGNQPQHF.

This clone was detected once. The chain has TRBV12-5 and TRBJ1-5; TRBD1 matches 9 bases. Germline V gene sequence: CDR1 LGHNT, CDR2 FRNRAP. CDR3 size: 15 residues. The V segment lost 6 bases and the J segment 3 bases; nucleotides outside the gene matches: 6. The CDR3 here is CASGPGQGYNQPQHF. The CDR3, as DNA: TGTGCTAGTGGCCCGGGACAGGGATACAATCAGCCCCAGCATTTT.

The CDR3 protein is CASSRSANEKLFF. CDR3 DNA: TGTGCCAGCTCCCGATCGGCTAATGAAAAACTGTTTTTT. The chain has TRBV18 and TRBJ1-4, with D uncertain. The CDR3 loop spans 13 amino acids. V lost 6 bases to trimming and J lost 3 bases, with 8 bases between them. Germline V gives CDR1 KGHSH, CDR2 LQKENI. The whole variable domain, filled in from reference TRBV18 and TRBJ1-4, reads NAGVMQNPRHLVRRRGQEARLRCSPMKGHSHVYWYRQLPEEGLKFMVYLQKENIIDESGMPKERFSAEFPKEGPSILRIQQVVRGDSAAYFCASSRSANEKLFFGSGTQLSVL.

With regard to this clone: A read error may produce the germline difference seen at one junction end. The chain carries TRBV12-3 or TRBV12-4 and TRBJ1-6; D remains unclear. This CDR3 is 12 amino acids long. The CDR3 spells CASRSYDSPLHF. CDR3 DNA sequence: TGTGCCAGCAGGTCCTATGATTCACCCCTCCACTTT.

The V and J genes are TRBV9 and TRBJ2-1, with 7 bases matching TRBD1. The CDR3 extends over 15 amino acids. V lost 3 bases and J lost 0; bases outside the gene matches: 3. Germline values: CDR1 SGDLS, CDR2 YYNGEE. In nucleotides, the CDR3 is TGTGCCAGCAGCGACCGGGACAGCTCCTACAATGAGCAGTTCTTC. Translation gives CASSDRDSSYNEQFF.

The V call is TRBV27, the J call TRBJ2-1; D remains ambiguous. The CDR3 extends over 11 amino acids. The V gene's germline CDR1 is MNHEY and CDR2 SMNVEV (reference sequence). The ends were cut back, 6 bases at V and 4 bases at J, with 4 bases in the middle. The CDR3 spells CASRLYNEQFF. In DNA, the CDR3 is TGTGCCAGCAGGTTGTACAATGAGCAGTTCTTC.

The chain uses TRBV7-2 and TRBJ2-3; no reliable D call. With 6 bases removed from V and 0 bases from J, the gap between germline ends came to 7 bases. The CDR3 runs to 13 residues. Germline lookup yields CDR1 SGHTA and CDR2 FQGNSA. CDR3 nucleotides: TGTGCCAGCAGGATACCTAGCACAGATACGCAGTATTTT. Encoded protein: CASRIPSTDTQYF. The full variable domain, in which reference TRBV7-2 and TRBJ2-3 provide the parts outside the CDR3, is GAGVSQSPSNKVTEKGKDVELRCDPISGHTALYWYRQSLGQGLEFLIYFQGNSAPDKSGLPSDRFSAERTGGSVSTLTIQRTQQEDSAVYLCASRIPSTDTQYFGPGTRLTVL.